This T cell receptor (beta chain) was recorded in a study of cytotoxic CD8 clonotypes in ibrutinib-treated CLL. Looking at the study overall: Partial responses numbered approximately 24 and complete responses 2; after a median around 70 months, roughly 14 stayed remitted and some twelve progressed.

Sequencing was performed with immunoSEQ multiplex PCR; in TCRdb, only in-frame clones are kept and a portion is missing. The sample has tens of thousands of clones; over 45% are singletons. V lost 10 bases and J lost 5; bases outside the gene matches: 5. In germline, CDR1 is MNHEY, CDR2 SVGAGI. CDR3 length equals 13 residues. The sequenced sample was PBMCs, obtained before ibrutinib treatment. The sequence came from a human donor with chronic lymphocytic leukemia. V gene TRBV6-5 combines with J gene TRBJ2-5; 12 positions match TRBD1. The CDR3 region is CATSGTGGETQYF. The DNA of the CDR3 is TGTGCCACCTCCGGGACAGGGGGCGAGACCCAGTACTTC.